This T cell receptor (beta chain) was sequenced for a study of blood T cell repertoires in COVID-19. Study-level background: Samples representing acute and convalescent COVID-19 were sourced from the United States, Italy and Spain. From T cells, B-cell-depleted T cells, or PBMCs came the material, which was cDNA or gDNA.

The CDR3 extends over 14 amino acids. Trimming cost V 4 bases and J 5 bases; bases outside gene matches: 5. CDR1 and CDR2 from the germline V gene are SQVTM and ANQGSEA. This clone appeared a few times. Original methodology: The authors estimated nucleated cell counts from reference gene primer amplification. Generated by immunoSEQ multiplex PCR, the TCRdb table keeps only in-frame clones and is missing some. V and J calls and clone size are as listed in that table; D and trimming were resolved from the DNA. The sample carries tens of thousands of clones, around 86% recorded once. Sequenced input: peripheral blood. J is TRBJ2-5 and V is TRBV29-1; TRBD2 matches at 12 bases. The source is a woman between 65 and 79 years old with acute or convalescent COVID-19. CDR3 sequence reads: CSVALAGGQETQYF. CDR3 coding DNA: TGCAGCGTTGCTCTAGCGGGGGGGCAGGAGACCCAGTACTTC.